The clone carrying this T cell receptor (beta chain) was observed many times. The antigen is not known. The V and J ends lost 8 bases and 2 bases, in that order; junction bases with no gene match: 10. The CDR3 totals 15 residues. A single record per CDR3 protein comes from TCRdb applying MiXCR to the 5' RACE reads. The sample has 150,000 to 200,000 distinct CDR3 sequences, 10% to 15% seen once. These data are taken from a study of CD8 T cells in ankylosing spondylitis. The study's findings and limits: Ankylosing spondylitis blood appeared to be characterized by a TCR beta motif of eight highly homologous variants.

This TCR derives from a female donor with ankylosing spondylitis or in good health (not recorded which). The source material was blood, either unsorted or a sorted T cell fraction (not recorded which). This chain joins TRBV12-3 or TRBV12-4 and TRBJ2-7, with 9 bases aligning to TRBD1. The CDR3 reads CASPSWGQGTYEQYF. CDR3 DNA: TGTGCCAGCCCGTCTTGGGGACAGGGAACCTACGAGCAGTACTTC.